Below, 3 T cell receptor beta chains from the same sample are listed, as sequenced in a study of blood T cell repertoires in COVID-19 (dated by TCRdb to 2020 to 2022). Library prep was done by the immunoSEQ multiplex PCR assay. TCRdb retrieved this table from immuneACCESS and kept in-frame rearrangements only. Not all clones are present; in checked studies, unresolved V genes account for under half, and no reason is known for the remainder. The sample table contains more than 75,000 clones; only one count was recorded for roughly 78% of them. The ten largest clonotypes hold 8.5% to 12% of the sample. The sequenced sample consisted of peripheral blood. Receptors were obtained from a man aged 55 to 70 with acute or convalescent COVID-19.

With regard to this clone: This sample includes further DNA sequences coding for the same CDR3. J is TRBJ1-4 and V is TRBV18; no reliable D call. Trimming stripped 2 bases from V and 5 bases from J, with 9 bases between. The CDR3 contains 14 residues. CDR1 is KGHSH, CDR2 LQKENI, per germline. CDR3 nucleotides: TGTGCCAGCTCACCAAGGCAGGCGAATGAAAAACTGTTTTTT. Translated: CASSPRQANEKLFF.

This chain joins TRBV25-1 and TRBJ2-6; D is unclear. The CDR3 has 13 residues. V was cut by 3 bases and J by 11 bases, with 11 bases left in between. Germline CDR1 and CDR2: MGHDK and SYGVNS. DNA for the CDR3: TGTGCCAGCAGTGACTCACAATTGGACGTCCTGACTTTC. It yields the protein CASSDSQLDVLTF. Supplemented by reference TRBV25-1 and TRBJ2-6, the full variable domain reads EADIYQTPRYLVIGTGKKITLECSQTMGHDKMYWYQQDPGMELHLIHYSYGVNSTEKGDLSSESTVSRIRTEHFPLTLESARPSHTSQYLCASSDSQLDVLTFGAGSRLTVL.

The gene calls are TRBV4-2 and TRBJ2-5; 13 bases map to TRBD2. CDR1 and CDR2 (germline): LGHNA, YNFKEQ. After removal of 4 bases from V and 2 bases from J, the junction contained 1 base not matched to a gene. CDR3 length: 15 residues. Here the CDR3 reads CASSPTSGGQETQYF. The CDR3 nucleotides read TGTGCCAGCAGCCCGACTAGCGGGGGGCAAGAGACCCAGTACTTC.